Listed below are T cell receptor beta chains from one sample, sequenced in a study of blood T cell repertoires in COVID-19. Generated by immunoSEQ multiplex PCR, the TCRdb table keeps only in-frame clones and is missing some. The data show 100,000 to 150,000 clones, around 85% seen once. Input material: peripheral blood. These receptors were obtained from a woman of 80 years or more with acute or convalescent COVID-19. The CDR3 runs from the conserved cysteine through the conserved F or W. The order of the fields is J gene, clone size, D gene, V gene, CDR3 protein, CDR3 DNA. A D gene is named only where the DNA matches it firmly. Not every row has a clone size; where given, it reads once, few, many or a size class.

>TRBJ2-7|-|-|TRBV7-2
CASSPENWSDRPEEKQYF
TGTGCCAGCAGCCCGGAGAACTGGAGCGACCGACCGGAGGAGAAGCAGTACTTC
>TRBJ2-1|-|-|TRBV18
CASSPRQVRTEEQFF
TGTGCCAGCTCACCACGACAGGTTCGGACAGAGGAGCAGTTCTTC
>TRBJ2-7|-|-|TRBV2
CAAGQAFSYEQYF
TGTGCCGCAGGGCAGGCGTTTTCCTACGAGCAGTACTTC
>TRBJ1-5|-|TRBD1|TRBV9
CASTPGTGSNQPQHF
TGTGCCAGCACCCCAGGGACAGGGAGTAATCAGCCCCAGCATTTT
>TRBJ1-4|few|TRBD1|TRBV10-1
CASIHRGLGIEKLFF
TGCGCCAGCATTCACAGGGGGCTGGGTATTGAAAAACTGTTTTTT
>TRBJ1-6|-|-|TRBV15
CATSRDNRDNSPLHF
TGTGCCACCAGCAGAGATAACAGGGATAATTCACCCCTCCACTTT
>TRBJ2-5|-|TRBD1|TRBV5-6
CASSLEQGAGETQYF
TGTGCCAGCAGCTTGGAACAGGGGGCCGGGGAGACCCAGTACTTC
>TRBJ2-1|-|TRBD2|TRBV9
CASSPPPGGANEQFF
TGTGCCAGCAGCCCCCCCCCGGGGGGGGCCAATGAGCAGTTCTTC
>TRBJ2-1|once|-|TRBV5-4
CASSLDRVTYNEQFF
TGTGCCAGCAGCTTGGACAGGGTCACCTACAATGAGCAGTTCTTC
>TRBJ1-2|-|TRBD1|TRBV5-6
CASNLQGARYGYTF
TGTGCCAGCAACCTACAGGGGGCGCGGTATGGCTACACCTTC
>TRBJ2-1|-|-|TRBV11-2
CASSLAASSYNEQFF
TGTGCCAGCAGCTTAGCGGCTAGCAGCTACAATGAGCAGTTCTTC
>TRBJ2-6|-|TRBD1|TRBV7-2
CASRTGARGGANVLTF
TGTGCCAGCAGAACAGGGGCCAGGGGCGGGGCCAACGTCCTGACTTTC
>TRBJ2-5|-|-|TRBV5-6
CASSFSTGSGETQYF
TGTGCCAGCAGCTTTTCCACAGGGTCTGGGGAGACCCAGTACTTC
>TRBJ1-4|-|TRBD1|TRBV7-2
CASSLPQGPHREKLFF
TGTGCCAGCAGCCTACCACAGGGGCCTCATCGAGAAAAACTGTTTTTT
>TRBJ2-1|-|TRBD1|TRBV15
CATSPDRGIYNEQFF
TGTGCCACCAGCCCGGACAGGGGAATCTACAATGAGCAGTTCTTC
>TRBJ1-2|-|TRBD1|TRBV6-5
CASSPRTGPGYGYTF
TGTGCCAGCAGTCCACGGACAGGGCCGGGCTATGGCTACACCTTC
>TRBJ1-6|-|-|TRBV27
CASSRPHPNRDIFSPLHF
TGTGCCAGCAGTAGACCCCACCCTAATCGGGACATTTTTTCACCCCTCCACTTT
>TRBJ1-4|-|-|TRBV6-6
CASRRINANEKLFF
TGTGCCAGCAGGCGGATTAACGCCAACGAAAAACTGTTTTTT
>TRBJ1-1|once|TRBD1|TRBV29-1
CSGMTGGYTEAFF
TGCAGCGGTATGACAGGGGGCTACACTGAAGCTTTCTTT
>TRBJ1-1|-|-|TRBV11-2
CASSFAGARAEAFF
TGTGCCAGCAGCTTCGCGGGGGCTCGGGCTGAAGCTTTCTTT
>TRBJ2-3|-|TRBD2|TRBV19
CASSKVRGGSVTDTQYF
TGTGCCAGTAGTAAGGTGCGGGGGGGCAGCGTGACAGATACGCAGTATTTT
>TRBJ1-5|-|-|TRBV6-6
CASSYTTEAQHF
TGTGCCAGCAGTTACACGACAGAGGCCCAGCATTTT
>TRBJ2-7|-|-|TRBV7-2
CASSPWASQVYEQYF
TGTGCCAGCAGCCCCTGGGCTAGCCAAGTCTACGAGCAGTACTTC
>TRBJ2-2|-|TRBD2|TRBV23-1
CARGTSGEQSSIFTGELFF
TGCGCCAGGGGGACTAGCGGGGAACAAAGCTCTATATTCACCGGGGAGCTGTTTTTT
>TRBJ2-1|many|-|TRBV6-6
CASSYGGVRSYNEQFF
TGTGCCAGCAGTTACGGAGGCGTCCGGTCCTACAATGAGCAGTTCTTC
>TRBJ2-7|few|-|TRBV19
CASSIRRQNSYEQYF
TGTGCCAGTAGTATACGGAGACAGAACTCCTACGAGCAGTACTTC
>TRBJ2-3|-|TRBD1|TRBV24-1
CATSDYGQGTDTQYF
TGTGCCACCAGTGATTACGGACAGGGAACAGATACGCAGTATTTT
>TRBJ2-7|-|TRBD2|TRBV30
CAWGAGVRNREQYF
TGTGCCTGGGGAGCGGGAGTACGGAACCGCGAGCAGTACTTC
>TRBJ1-5|-|-|TRBV4-1
CASSQEGVGQPQHF
TGCGCCAGCAGCCAAGAAGGGGTTGGGCAGCCCCAGCATTTT
>TRBJ2-2|-|-|TRBV4-2
CASSQRWGDTGELFF
TGTGCCAGCAGCCAACGTTGGGGCGACACCGGGGAGCTGTTTTTT
>TRBJ1-4|-|TRBD1|TRBV27
CASSHNRGGEKLFF
TGTGCCAGCAGCCACAACAGGGGTGGTGAAAAACTGTTTTTT
>TRBJ2-2|-|TRBD1|TRBV29-1
CSVVAGTGGTGELFF
TGCAGCGTTGTGGCGGGGACAGGGGGCACCGGGGAGCTGTTTTTT
>TRBJ2-1|-|TRBD2|TRBV10-3
CAISEGLAGGDSYNEQFF
TGTGCCATCAGTGAAGGACTAGCGGGGGGAGACTCCTACAATGAGCAGTTCTTC
>TRBJ1-2|-|TRBD1|TRBV5-4
CASSFQGARAYGYTF
TGTGCCAGCAGCTTTCAGGGGGCGCGGGCCTATGGCTACACCTTC
>TRBJ1-2|-|-|TRBV2
CASSVNSLRGYTF
TGTGCCAGCAGTGTTAACTCCTTGCGGGGCTACACCTTC
>TRBJ2-5|-|TRBD1|TRBV5-6
CASSLYRQGVWETQYF
TGTGCCAGCAGCTTGTACCGACAGGGAGTATGGGAGACCCAGTACTTC
>TRBJ1-2|-|TRBD1|TRBV5-1
CASSLRQGGNYGYTF
TGCGCCAGCAGCCTAAGACAGGGGGGGAACTATGGCTACACCTTC
>TRBJ2-3|-|TRBD1|TRBV19
CASRMGQGVTDTQYF
TGTGCCAGTAGAATGGGACAGGGGGTCACAGATACGCAGTATTTT
>TRBJ2-6|-|-|TRBV19
CASSPDSSGANVLTF
TGTGCCAGTAGTCCGGACAGCTCTGGGGCCAACGTCCTGACTTTC
>TRBJ2-1|-|TRBD2|TRBV5-1
CASSLVLADNEQFF
TGCGCCAGCAGCTTGGTCCTAGCGGACAATGAGCAGTTCTTC
>TRBJ2-2|-|-|TRBV10-3
CAIPRGSSNTGELFF
TGTGCCATCCCCAGGGGATCTTCGAACACCGGGGAGCTGTTTTTT
>TRBJ2-7|-|TRBD2|TRBV6-2/TRBV6-3
CASSYSRLAGGPGGSYEQYF
TGTGCCAGCAGTTACTCCCGGCTAGCGGGAGGCCCTGGAGGCTCCTACGAGCAGTACTTC
>TRBJ2-1|-|TRBD2|TRBV10-3
CAIRPRVSGDSTYNEQFF
TGTGCCATCAGACCCCGGGTAAGCGGGGACTCCACCTACAATGAGCAGTTCTTC
>TRBJ2-1|-|-|TRBV5-1
CASSPSSGAYNEQFF
TGCGCCAGCAGCCCCTCTAGTGGGGCGTACAATGAGCAGTTCTTC
>TRBJ1-1|few|-|TRBV14
CASSLPGGNSRAFF
TGTGCCAGCAGCCTCCCCGGGGGGAACAGTCGAGCTTTCTTT
>TRBJ2-7|-|TRBD2|TRBV7-9
CASSLIGLAEAYEQYF
TGTGCCAGCAGCCTCATCGGACTAGCGGAGGCCTACGAGCAGTACTTC
>TRBJ2-2|once|TRBD2|TRBV7-8
CASSLSGLAAATGELFF
TGTGCCAGCAGCTTATCCGGACTAGCGGCCGCCACCGGGGAGCTGTTTTTT
>TRBJ1-5|-|-|TRBV30
CAWSVNRDQPQHF
TGTGCCTGGAGTGTAAACCGAGATCAGCCCCAGCATTTT
>TRBJ1-4|-|TRBD1|TRBV7-2
CASSQYRGMGYDEKLFF
TGTGCCAGCAGCCAATACAGGGGAATGGGGTATGATGAAAAACTGTTTTTT
>TRBJ1-2|-|-|TRBV6-6
CASSYSDIANYGYTF
TGTGCCAGCAGTTACTCCGACATAGCTAACTATGGCTACACCTTC
>TRBJ2-2|-|-|TRBV5-8
CASSLGAGSSTGELFF
TGTGCCAGCAGCTTGGGGGCAGGGTCGAGCACCGGGGAGCTGTTTTTT
>TRBJ2-3|-|TRBD2|TRBV19
CASTTSGGSTDTQYF
TGTGCCAGCACTACTAGCGGGGGGAGCACAGATACGCAGTATTTT